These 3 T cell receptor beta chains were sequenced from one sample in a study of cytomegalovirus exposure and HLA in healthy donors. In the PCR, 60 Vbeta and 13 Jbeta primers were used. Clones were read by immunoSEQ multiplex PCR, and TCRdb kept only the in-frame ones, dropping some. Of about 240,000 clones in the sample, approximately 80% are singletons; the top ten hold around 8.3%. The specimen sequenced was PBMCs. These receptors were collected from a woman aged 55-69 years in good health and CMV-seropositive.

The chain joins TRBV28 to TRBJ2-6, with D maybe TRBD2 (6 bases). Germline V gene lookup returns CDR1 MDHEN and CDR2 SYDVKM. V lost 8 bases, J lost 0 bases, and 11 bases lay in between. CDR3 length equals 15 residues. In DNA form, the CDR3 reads TGTGCCAGCTGGGCGGGGAGCTCTGGGGCCAACGTCCTGACTTTC. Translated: CASWAGSSGANVLTF.

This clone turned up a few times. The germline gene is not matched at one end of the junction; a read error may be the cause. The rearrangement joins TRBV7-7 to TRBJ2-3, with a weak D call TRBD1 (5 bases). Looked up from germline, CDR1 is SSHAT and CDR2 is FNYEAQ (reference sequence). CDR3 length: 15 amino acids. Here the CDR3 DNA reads TGTGCTAGCAGTCGACAGCCTACTAGCACAGATACGCAGTATTTT. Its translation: CASSRQPTSTDTQYF.

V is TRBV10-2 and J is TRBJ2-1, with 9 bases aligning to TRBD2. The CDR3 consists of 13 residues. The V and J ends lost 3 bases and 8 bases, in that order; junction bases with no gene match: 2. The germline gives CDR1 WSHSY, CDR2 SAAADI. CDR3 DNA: TGCGCCAGCAGTGATGGACTAGCGTATGAGCAGTTCTTC. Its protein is CASSDGLAYEQFF.